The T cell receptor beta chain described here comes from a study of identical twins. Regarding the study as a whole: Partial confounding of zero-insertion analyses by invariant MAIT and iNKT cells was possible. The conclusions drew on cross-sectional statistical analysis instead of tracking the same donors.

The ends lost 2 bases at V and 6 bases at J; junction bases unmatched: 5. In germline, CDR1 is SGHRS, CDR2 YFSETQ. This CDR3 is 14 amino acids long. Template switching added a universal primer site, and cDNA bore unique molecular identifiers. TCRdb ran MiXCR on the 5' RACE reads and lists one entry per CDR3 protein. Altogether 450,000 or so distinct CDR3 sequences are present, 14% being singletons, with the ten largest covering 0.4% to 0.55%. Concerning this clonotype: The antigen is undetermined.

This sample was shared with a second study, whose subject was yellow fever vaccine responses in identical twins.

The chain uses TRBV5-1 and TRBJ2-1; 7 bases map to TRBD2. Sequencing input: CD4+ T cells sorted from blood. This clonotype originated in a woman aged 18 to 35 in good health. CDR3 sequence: CASSFGLVPNEQFF. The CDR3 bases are TGCGCCAGCAGCTTTGGACTAGTCCCCAATGAGCAGTTCTTC.